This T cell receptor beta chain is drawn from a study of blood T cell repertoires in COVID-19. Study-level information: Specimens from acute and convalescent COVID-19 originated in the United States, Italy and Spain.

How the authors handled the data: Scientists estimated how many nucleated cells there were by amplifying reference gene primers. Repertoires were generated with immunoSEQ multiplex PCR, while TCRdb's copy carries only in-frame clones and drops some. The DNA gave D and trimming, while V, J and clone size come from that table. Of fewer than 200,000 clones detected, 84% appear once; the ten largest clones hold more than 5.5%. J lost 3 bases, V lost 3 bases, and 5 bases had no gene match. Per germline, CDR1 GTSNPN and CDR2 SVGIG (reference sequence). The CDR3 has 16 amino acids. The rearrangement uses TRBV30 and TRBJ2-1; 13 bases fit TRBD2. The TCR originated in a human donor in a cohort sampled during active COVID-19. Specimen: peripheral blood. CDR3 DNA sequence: TGTGCCTGGAGGGGGACTAGCGGGGAGGACTACAATGAGCAGTTCTTC. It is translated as CAWRGTSGEDYNEQFF.